This TCR beta chain was captured in a study of OX40 agonist ivuxolimab in advanced cancers. For the study at large: Dosing consisted of intravenous ivuxolimab at 0.01 to 10 mg/kg every 2 weeks.

On this clone itself: The target antigen is unknown.

Anyone with autoimmune disease history or systemic immunosuppression was excluded. Germline trimming cut 4 bases from V and 7 bases from J; bases unmatched to any gene: 7. In germline, CDR1 is SGHKS, CDR2 YYEKEE (reference sequence). The CDR3 extends over 13 amino acids. Study-wide findings and caveats: Patients with a partial response at 0.1-3.0 mg/kg had among the lowest clonal expansion.

Clones were sequenced by immunoSEQ multiplex PCR, and TCRdb holds only the in-frame ones, with some missing. The data contain fewer than 65,000 clones, 70% to 90% of them seen just once; the ten biggest clones take up 1.5% to 2%. The sequence came from an adult with an advanced solid tumor such as melanoma, head and neck, liver or kidney cancer. This specimen consisted of CD4+ or CD8+ T cells sorted from blood, obtained in a trial of the OX40 agonist ivuxolimab. The V gene is TRBV5-5, the J gene TRBJ1-1; 7 bases are shared with TRBD1. The CDR3 loop reads CASSPDRTGEAFF. CDR3 DNA sequence: TGTGCCAGCAGCCCGGACAGGACGGGTGAAGCTTTCTTT.